The clone carrying this T cell receptor (beta chain) was observed a handful of times. Germline loops: CDR1 SGHRS, CDR2 YFSETQ. The CDR3 runs 15 residues. The junction had 7 bases not matched to a gene; V was cut back by 4 bases and J by 4 bases. This entry is derived from a study of T-cell reconstitution after alpha-beta-depleted transplantation in children. Unique molecular identifiers were incorporated during preparation of the TCRbeta library. Via MiXCR, TCRdb re-called the PCR reads, giving one row per CDR3 protein. This table holds 420,000 or so distinct CDR3 sequences, 11% found once. This TCR came from a human donor who donated a stem cell graft to a child with acute myeloid leukemia. The chain has TRBV5-1 and TRBJ2-5; 10 positions match TRBD1. Here the sequenced sample was PBMCs from the stem cell graft donor, taken from the stem cell graft. In DNA, the CDR3 is TGCGCCAGCAGCACGCAGACAGGGGGCCGAGAGACCCAGTACTTC. This sequence encodes CASSTQTGGRETQYF.